The 18 T cell receptor beta chains reported below all come from one sample, sequenced in a study of blood T cell repertoires in COVID-19. Sequencing was performed with immunoSEQ multiplex PCR; in TCRdb, only in-frame clones are kept and a portion is missing. This table holds tens of thousands of clones, roughly 80% found once. The sample taken for sequencing was peripheral blood. These receptors were obtained from a woman aged 55-70 years with acute or convalescent COVID-19.

The CDR3 loop is CASSPGVLGTPSNYGYTF. CDR3 sequence (DNA): TGTGCCAGCAGCCCCGGGGTTCTTGGTACACCTTCTAACTATGGCTACACCTTC. The chain joins TRBV7-3 to TRBJ1-2; D call uncertain. CDR1 and CDR2 from the germline V gene are SGHTA and FQGTGA. CDR3 length: 18 residues. V was clipped by 5 bases and J by 0 bases, with 22 bases between them. Full variable domain (outside the CDR3, taken from reference TRBV7-3 and TRBJ1-2): GAGVSQTPSNKVTEKGKYVELRCDPISGHTALYWYRQSLGQGPEFLIYFQGTGAADDSGLPNDRFFAVRPEGSVSTLKIQRTERGDSAVYLCASSPGVLGTPSNYGYTFGSGTRLTVV.

V is TRBV5-1 and J is TRBJ2-5, with D perhaps matching TRBD1 (5 bases). Germline lookup yields CDR1 SGHRS and CDR2 YFSETQ. V lost 4 bases and J 1 base, leaving 14 bases between the germline ends. The CDR3 totals 15 residues. The CDR3 region has the DNA TGCGCCAGCAGCCCTTCCCAGGGCCTCCAAGAGACCCAGTACTTC. Its translation: CASSPSQGLQETQYF.

V usage is TRBV12-3 or TRBV12-4 and J usage is TRBJ2-5; weak D call: TRBD1 (7 bases). The CDR3 covers 13 residues. V was cut by 8 bases and J by 5 bases, with 15 bases left in between. The CDR3 DNA follows: TGTGCCAGCCGGCAGGGGGGCGCGGAGACCCAGTACTTC. It translates to CASRQGGAETQYF.

The chain carries TRBV5-1 and TRBJ2-5; 7 positions agree with TRBD1. J was trimmed by 5 bases and V by 1 base; bases with no gene match: 2. Per germline, CDR1 SGHRS and CDR2 YFSETQ. The CDR3 spans 13 residues. CDR3 nucleotides: TGCGCCAGCAGCTTGACAGGGGATGAGACCCAGTACTTC. It is translated as CASSLTGDETQYF.

This chain links TRBV3-1 (or the pseudogene TRBV3-2) with TRBJ2-5; D gene ambiguous. The CDR3 spans 13 residues. Per the germline V gene, CDR1 is LGHDT and CDR2 is YNNKEL (reference sequence). V lost 0 bases and J lost 8, with 10 bases in between. The chain's CDR3 is CASSQDTKRTQYF. CDR3 in DNA: TGTGCCAGCAGCCAAGATACCAAGCGAACCCAGTACTTC.

By share of the sample, this clone is medium-sized. V gene TRBV11-2 combines with J gene TRBJ1-3, with TRBD1 identical over 9 bases. Germline V CDR1 and CDR2: SGHAT, FQNNGV. The CDR3 contains 15 residues. The V gene end was trimmed by 6 bases and the J gene end by 1 base; junction bases not matched to a gene: 4. The CDR3 DNA is TGTGCCAGCAGTTTTGGACAGGGGTCTGGAAACACCATATATTTT. Translating gives CASSFGQGSGNTIYF.

V usage is TRBV6-1 and J usage is TRBJ1-1; D is unclear. The CDR3 has 14 residues. Germline values: CDR1 MNHNS, CDR2 SASEGT. V lost 2 bases to trimming and J lost 0 bases, with 7 bases between them. CDR3 sequence (DNA): TGTGCCAGCAGTGAACACAGACTGAACACTGAAGCTTTCTTT. This translates into CASSEHRLNTEAFF.

J is TRBJ1-1 and V is TRBV7-9, with 11 bases lining up with TRBD1. Trimming cost V 1 base and J 3 bases; bases outside gene matches: 4. The CDR3 length is 16 residues. Germline values: CDR1 SEHNR, CDR2 FQNEAQ (reference sequence). In DNA form, the CDR3 reads TGTGCCAGCAGCTTAGGGCCGGGACAGGGGGACACTGAAGCTTTCTTT. It is translated as CASSLGPGQGDTEAFF.

This rearrangement joins TRBV9 to TRBJ1-2; 7 bases match TRBD1. J lost 7 bases, V lost 0 bases, and 12 bases had no gene match. The CDR3 has 16 residues. Germline values: CDR1 SGDLS, CDR2 YYNGEE. The CDR3 sequence: CASSVGGQAGGGGYTF. The CDR3 nucleotides are TGTGCCAGCAGCGTAGGTGGACAGGCCGGAGGGGGTGGCTACACCTTC.

The chain is built from TRBV5-8 and TRBJ2-3; D unclear. The V end lost 0 bases, the J end lost 6 bases, and 14 bases lay between the germline ends. CDR1 SGHTS and CDR2 YDEGEE come from the germline V gene. This CDR3 spans 15 amino acids. The CDR3 DNA reads as TGTGCCAGCAGCTTGGAACGGGTCCTTTTGGATACGCAGTATTTT. Its translation is CASSLERVLLDTQYF. The variable domain in full, completed from reference TRBV5-8 and TRBJ2-3, reads EAGVTQSPTHLIKTRGQQATLRCSPISGHTSVYWYQQALGLGLQFLLWYDEGEERNRGNFPPRFSGRQFPNYSSELNVNALELEDSALYLCASSLERVLLDTQYFGPGTRLTVL.

V and J are TRBV5-4 and TRBJ1-6; 7 nucleotides line up with TRBD1. The CDR3 covers 16 residues. Germline loops: CDR1 SGHNT, CDR2 YYREEE (reference sequence). The V gene end was trimmed by 0 bases and the J gene end by 7 bases; junction bases not matched to a gene: 7. CDR3 nucleotide sequence: TGTGCCAGCAGCTTGGTGGGGGGACAGAAGAATTCACCCCTCCACTTT. Its protein product is CASSLVGGQKNSPLHF.

The chain links TRBV2 to TRBJ2-2; 11 positions agree with TRBD1. CDR3 length: 15 amino acids. CDR1 is SNHLY, CDR2 FYNNEI, per germline. Trimming cost V 6 bases and J 4 bases; bases outside gene matches: 4. CDR3 loop: CASREDRGRTGELFF. The CDR3 DNA reads TGTGCCAGCAGGGAGGACAGGGGGCGCACCGGGGAGCTGTTTTTT.

The V gene is TRBV10-3, the J gene TRBJ1-2, with 7 bases identical to TRBD1. J lost 3 bases, V lost 11 bases, and 12 bases had no gene match. The CDR3 loop spans 14 amino acids. The germline V gene has CDR1 ENHRY and CDR2 SYGVKD. CDR3 bases: TGTGCCGCGTCAGACAGGGTATCTGACTATGGCTACACCTTC. It yields the protein CAASDRVSDYGYTF.

A word on this clone: Additional DNA sequences in this sample encode the identical CDR3. The chain combines TRBV7-2 with TRBJ1-2, with 8 bases fitting TRBD1. The germline CDR1 and CDR2 sequences are SGHTA and FQGNSA. Trimming at V came to 5 bases and at J to 6 bases, leaving 5 bases not matched to a gene. The CDR3 is 13 residues long. The DNA of the CDR3 is TGTGCCAGCAGCCCTGGACAGGGAGATGGCTACACCTTC. Its translation: CASSPGQGDGYTF.

At least ten counts were recorded for this clone. The same CDR3 can be traced to other DNA sequences in this sample. This chain connects TRBV5-1 to TRBJ2-3, with D perhaps matching TRBD2 (5 bases). Trimming stripped 2 bases from V and 2 bases from J, with 6 bases between. Per the germline V gene, CDR1 is SGHRS and CDR2 is YFSETQ. The CDR3 has 13 residues. The CDR3 DNA reads as TGCGCCAGCAGCTTCCGGGACACAGATACGCAGTATTTT. Translating it yields CASSFRDTDTQYF.

The V call is TRBV10-3, the J call TRBJ1-2; 10 bases map to TRBD1. Germline V CDR1 and CDR2: ENHRY, SYGVKD. The CDR3 runs to 12 residues. Trimming at V came to 6 bases and at J to 6 bases, leaving 1 base not matched to a gene. The CDR3 reads CAIRGTGDGYTF. In DNA form, the CDR3 reads TGTGCCATCAGGGGGACAGGGGATGGCTACACCTTC.

The chain links TRBV6-2 or TRBV6-3 to TRBJ1-1; 8 bases agree with TRBD1. J lost 6 bases, V lost 4 bases, and 1 base had no gene match. The length of the CDR3 is 12 residues. The germline V gene encodes CDR1 MNHEY and CDR2 SVGEGT. CDR3 nucleotide sequence: TGTGCCAGCAGTTCAGGGGGCCCTGAAGCTTTCTTT. Translation: CASSSGGPEAFF.

The chain links TRBV10-3 to TRBJ2-7; possible D gene TRBD2, 6 bases. Looked up from germline, CDR1 is ENHRY and CDR2 is SYGVKD. Trimming pared 5 bases from V and 2 bases from J, leaving 13 bases between. The CDR3 runs 14 residues. DNA of the CDR3: TGTGCCATCAGTCCCAGGGAGGATGCCTACGAGCAGTACTTC. Residues: CAISPREDAYEQYF.